Below, 30 T cell receptor beta chains from the same sample are listed, as sequenced in a study of blood T cells in healthy people across ages. A second PCR of 7 to 11 cycles used a sample-barcoded 5' primer and a J-beta primer mix. In TCRdb, the 5' RACE reads were re-called with MiXCR into one record per CDR3 protein. In the table there are about a million distinct CDR3 sequences, 45% to 60% of which are singletons. Sequenced material: blood. The receptors were sampled from a woman aged 60-70 years in good health.

The chain is built from TRBV15 and TRBJ2-5; TRBD1 or TRBD2 may be the D gene (6 bases each). Germline V lookup: CDR1 LNHNV, CDR2 YYDKDF (reference sequence). This CDR3 contains 14 residues. V gave up 3 bases and J gave up 3 bases, with 11 bases separating them. Written as DNA, the CDR3 is TGTGCCACCAGCAGGGGGGGCCAGAAAGAGACCCAGTACTTC. Encoded protein: CATSRGGQKETQYF. The entire variable domain, with the rest obtained from reference TRBV15 and TRBJ2-5, is as follows: DAMVIQNPRYQVTQFGKPVTLSCSQTLNHNVMYWYQQKSSQAPKLLFHYYDKDFNNEADTPDNFQSRRPNTSFCFLDIRSPGLGDTAMYLCATSRGGQKETQYFGPGTRLLVL.

This chain links TRBV18 with TRBJ1-5; tentatively, D is TRBD1 (5 bases). Trimming cost V 2 bases and J 7 bases, with 15 bases left between them. The germline CDR1 and CDR2 sequences are KGHSH and LQKENI. This CDR3 comprises 15 residues. CDR3 DNA: TGTGCCAGCTCACCAGGCGGGGTAGAGGGGCAGCCCCAGCATTTT. Its translation is CASSPGGVEGQPQHF.

This clonotype was detected a few times. One end of the junction does not line up with germline, which may come from a read error. This rearrangement joins TRBV29-1 to TRBJ2-1; 7 positions match TRBD1. CDR1 and CDR2 from the germline V gene are SQVTM and ANQGSEA. CDR3 length equals 13 residues. CDR3 in amino acids: CSVEDRARYEQFF. The CDR3 bases are TGCAGCGTGGAAGACAGGGCGAGGTATGAGCAGTTCTTC.

This clonotype showed up just once. The rearrangement joins TRBV6-2 or TRBV6-3 to TRBJ2-3, with TRBD2 matching over 9 bases. V shed 6 bases and J 6 bases; nucleotides not matched to a gene: 19. The CDR3 is 18 residues long. Germline V lookup: CDR1 MNHEY, CDR2 SVGEGT. The CDR3 is CASRAGPPNSGREDTQYF. CDR3 sequence (DNA): TGTGCCAGCAGGGCCGGACCCCCTAATAGCGGGAGAGAGGATACGCAGTATTTT.

V gene TRBV15 combines with J gene TRBJ2-7; perhaps TRBD2 as D (6 bases). Germline V lookup: CDR1 LNHNV, CDR2 YYDKDF (reference sequence). V dropped 4 bases and J dropped 2 bases, with 15 bases sitting between them. The CDR3 runs to 15 residues. CDR3 protein: CATSMYRESAYEQYF. Here the CDR3 DNA reads TGTGCCACCAGCATGTACCGGGAGTCGGCCTACGAGCAGTACTTC.

This clonotype was counted only a few times. The chain recombines TRBV20-1 with TRBJ1-4; D gene unclear. V dropped 4 bases and J dropped 4 bases, with 7 bases sitting between them. Germline values: CDR1 DFQATT, CDR2 SNEGSKA (reference sequence). The CDR3 contains 12 residues. This chain's CDR3 is CSATQLNEKLFF. CDR3 sequence (DNA): TGCAGTGCTACCCAACTTAATGAAAAACTGTTTTTT.

This clonotype appeared a few times. V usage is TRBV6-5 and J usage is TRBJ2-7; 7 bases fit TRBD1. V gave up 8 bases and J gave up 4 bases; unmatched junction bases: 11. Germline CDR1 is MNHEY and CDR2 is SVGAGI. The CDR3 totals 14 residues. The CDR3 DNA reads TGTGCCAGCGGAACAGGGACAGCTGGGTACGAGCAGTACTTC. Translation gives CASGTGTAGYEQYF.

The chain joins TRBV12-3 or TRBV12-4 to TRBJ2-7; 15 nucleotides agree with TRBD2. J lost 3 bases, V lost 3 bases, and 6 bases had no gene match. The CDR3 consists of 17 residues. Here the CDR3 reads CASSFGLAGGRSYEQYF. CDR3 DNA: TGTGCCAGCAGTTTCGGACTAGCGGGAGGGAGAAGCTACGAGCAGTACTTC.

This chain joins TRBV7-2 and TRBJ2-3; a weak D match, TRBD2 (6 bases). The CDR3 consists of 15 residues. The germline V gene encodes CDR1 SGHTA and CDR2 FQGNSA. Deletions cut 4 bases from V and 4 bases from J, with 15 bases between. CDR3 residues: CASSSGLPEPDTQYF. For the CDR3, the DNA is TGTGCCAGCAGCTCGGGACTCCCGGAACCAGATACGCAGTATTTT.

This clonotype appeared a few times. The rearrangement joins TRBV20-1 to TRBJ2-1; D is undetermined. The DNA end lines up better with TRBJ2-7; the J call may be wrong. Germline V gene sequence: CDR1 DFQATT, CDR2 SNEGSKA (reference sequence). The CDR3 has 15 amino acids. In nucleotides, the CDR3 is TGCAGTGCTACGACTGACAAGGGCACCTACAATGAGCAGTACTTC. As protein: CSATTDKGTYNEQYF.

This clonotype occurred many times. The chain uses TRBV4-1 and TRBJ2-7; D remains unclear. The V gene lost 0 bases and the J gene lost 7 bases, with 19 bases spanning the gap. CDR1 MGHRA and CDR2 YSYEKL come from the germline V gene. The CDR3 has 16 residues. The CDR3 reads CASSQDPQTYYVEQYF. The DNA for the CDR3 is TGCGCCAGCAGCCAAGATCCTCAAACGTATTACGTGGAGCAGTACTTC.

About this clonotype: One end of the junction is discordant with germline, which a read error may explain. The chain uses TRBV7-2 and TRBJ2-5; D call uncertain. The CDR3 runs to 14 residues. Germline V gene data show CDR1 as SGHTA and CDR2 as FQGNSA. CDR3 in amino acids: CASTLTEYQETQYF. The CDR3 DNA follows: TGTGCCAGCACCTTAACAGAGTACCAAGAGACCCAGTACTTC. Variable domain in full (rest from reference TRBV7-2 and TRBJ2-5): GAGVSQSPSNKVTEKGKDVELRCDPISGHTALYWYRQSLGQGLEFLIYFQGNSAPDKSGLPSDRFSAERTGGSVSTLTIQRTQQEDSAVYLCASTLTEYQETQYFGPGTRLLVL.

The chain couples TRBV5-6 to TRBJ2-5, with D perhaps matching TRBD2 (6 bases). Trimming removed 4 bases from V and 2 bases from J, with 15 bases in between. Per germline, CDR1 SGHDT and CDR2 YYEEEE. The CDR3 length is 15 residues. The CDR3 nucleotides are TGTGCCAGCAGCGTAGTCCGGGGGAAGCAAGAGACCCAGTACTTC. It encodes CASSVVRGKQETQYF.

The chain carries TRBV14 and TRBJ2-1, with TRBD2 as a possible D gene (7 bases). V dropped 1 base and J dropped 7 bases, with 20 bases sitting between them. The CDR3 sequence is 17 residues long. In germline, CDR1 is SGHDN, CDR2 FVKESK. The CDR3 DNA reads as TGTGCCAGCAGCCAAGGATACTCTGGGCGGGGGCTGAATGAGCAGTTCTTC. Translation gives CASSQGYSGRGLNEQFF.

The gene calls are TRBV6-5 and TRBJ2-7, with 8 bases matching TRBD1. This CDR3 comprises 15 residues. Germline CDR1 MNHEY, CDR2 SVGAGI. V was clipped by 5 bases and J by 2 bases; unmatched bases: 8. Written as DNA, the CDR3 is TGTGCCAGCAGTCGGACAGGGTTGGATCCCTACGAGCAGTACTTC. Amino acids: CASSRTGLDPYEQYF.

For this clonotype: The junction shows a germline mismatch at one end, possibly a read error. Here the CDR3 reads CASSPIGGGTGAKETRYF. CDR3 bases: TGTGCCAGCAGTCCTATAGGCGGGGGCACCGGGGCAAAAGAGACCCGGTACTTC. This rearrangement joins TRBV28 to TRBJ2-5; the D gene is possibly TRBD2 (7 bases). The CDR3 extends over 18 amino acids. Germline V CDR1 and CDR2: MDHEN, SYDVKM.

The chain employs TRBV20-1 and TRBJ2-1, with 8 nucleotides matching TRBD1. CDR3 length equals 15 residues. Unmatched junction bases numbered 8, after V lost 0 bases and J lost 7 bases. The germline V gene has CDR1 DFQATT and CDR2 SNEGSKA (reference sequence). The CDR3 loop is CSARDWQGAGNEQFF. The CDR3 bases are TGCAGTGCTAGAGATTGGCAGGGGGCGGGTAATGAGCAGTTCTTC.

This chain uses TRBV11-1 with TRBJ2-1; 10 nucleotides align to TRBD2. The V gene end was trimmed by 5 bases and the J gene end by 7 bases; junction bases not matched to a gene: 11. Germline V gives CDR1 SGHAT, CDR2 FQDESV (reference sequence). This CDR3 spans 16 amino acids. CDR3 in amino acids: CASSPQRQGLANEQFF. CDR3 coding DNA: TGTGCCAGCAGCCCCCAACGCCAGGGACTAGCGAATGAGCAGTTCTTC.

This clonotype was seen a single time. This chain joins TRBV7-2 and TRBJ2-1; D may correspond to TRBD1 or TRBD2 (5 bases each). Trimming removed 5 bases at V and 4 bases at J, with 18 bases between. The germline V gene encodes CDR1 SGHTA and CDR2 FQGNSA. The CDR3 contains 16 residues. The CDR3 region has the DNA TGTGCCAGCAGCCCATTCTTCGGGGCTGCTTACAATGAGCAGTTCTTC. Protein product: CASSPFFGAAYNEQFF.

In this sample, this clonotype turned up a few times. This rearrangement joins TRBV29-1 to TRBJ1-1; no definite D call. In germline, CDR1 is SQVTM, CDR2 ANQGSEA. V shed 6 bases and J shed 3 bases, with 11 bases lying between them. CDR3 length: 12 residues. Here the CDR3 DNA reads TGCAGCGTACTGAGACTCGACACTGAAGCTTTCTTT. The encoded protein is CSVLRLDTEAFF.

The CDR3 nucleotides read TGCGCCACTGCGTGGGGACCAGAGTACGAGCAGTACTTC. It translates to CATAWGPEYEQYF. The V and J genes are TRBV5-1 and TRBJ2-7; D possibly matches TRBD1 or TRBD2 (5 bases each). Germline V lookup: CDR1 SGHRS, CDR2 YFSETQ. Trimming took off 9 bases at V and 4 bases at J, with 17 bases between the two ends. CDR3 length equals 13 residues.

The sample holds a few counts of this clonotype. Relative to the germline gene, one junction end is altered; a read error may explain this. V usage is TRBV28 and J usage is TRBJ2-7; 7 bases fit TRBD1. The CDR3 runs 15 residues. CDR1 and CDR2 (germline): MDHEN, SYDVKM. The CDR3 DNA is TGTGCTAGCAGGTCAACAGGGGACCCGACCTACGAGCAGTACTTC. Translation: CASRSTGDPTYEQYF.

CDR3 bases: TGTGCCAGCAGCCAAGATCTTATGGGGCCCTACGAGCAGTACTTC. Protein sequence: CASSQDLMGPYEQYF. The J gene is TRBJ2-7, the V gene TRBV4-2; D perhaps matches TRBD1 (5 bases). This CDR3 spans 15 amino acids. The V gene's germline CDR1 is LGHNA and CDR2 YNFKEQ. With 0 bases removed from V and 2 bases from J, the gap between germline ends came to 11 bases.

The chain links TRBV4-2 to TRBJ2-6; D perhaps matches TRBD2 (5 bases). CDR3 length equals 17 residues. Germline V gene data show CDR1 as LGHNA and CDR2 as YNFKEQ. V dropped 5 bases and J dropped 0 bases, with 14 bases sitting between them. CDR3 DNA: TGTGCCAGCAGCTCGTCAACCGGGGACTCTGGGGCCAACGTCCTGACTTTC. It encodes CASSSSTGDSGANVLTF.

The chain combines TRBV20-1 with TRBJ2-7; no firm D call. This CDR3 is 10 amino acids long. Between the trimmed V and J ends, which lost 3 bases and 5 bases, there was a span of 5 bases. Germline CDR1 reads DFQATT; CDR2 reads SNEGSKA (reference sequence). CDR3 loop: CSASLNEQYF. Written as DNA, the CDR3 is TGCAGTGCTAGCCTCAACGAGCAGTACTTC.

This chain uses TRBV29-1 with TRBJ2-5; 10 bases line up with TRBD1. Looked up from germline, CDR1 is SQVTM and CDR2 is ANQGSEA. The trim removed 6 bases at V and 3 bases at J, leaving 7 bases unmatched. This CDR3 contains 14 residues. CDR3 DNA sequence: TGCAGCGTCGTACGGACAGGGGGGAAAGAGACCCAGTACTTC. It codes for CSVVRTGGKETQYF.

To note about this clonotype: The junction and the germline gene differ at one end; a read error may be behind it. The CDR3, as DNA: TGTGCCACCTGCAGAGATCCGGCTAGCGGGAGGGCTGGGGCCAACGTCCTGACTTTC. This gives the protein CATCRDPASGRAGANVLTF. The chain links TRBV15 to TRBJ2-6; 12 bases agree with TRBD2. CDR3 length: 19 amino acids. Germline CDR1 is LNHNV and CDR2 is YYDKDF (reference sequence).

The chain joins TRBV6-6 to TRBJ2-5; 7 nucleotides line up with TRBD1. The J call may be mistaken, given a closer DNA end match to TRBJ2-7. Looked up from germline, CDR1 is MNHNY and CDR2 is SVGAGI (reference sequence). The CDR3 extends over 14 amino acids. The CDR3 DNA reads as TGTGCCAGCAGTTACGAGGGGACAGTCTACGAGCAGTACTTC. Residues: CASSYEGTVYEQYF.

This chain links TRBV10-2 with TRBJ2-3, with 10 bases lining up with TRBD2. The CDR3 consists of 16 residues. Germline V lookup: CDR1 WSHSY, CDR2 SAAADI. Trimming removed 6 bases from V and 3 bases from J; junction bases left unmatched: 9. Here the CDR3 DNA reads TGCGCCAGCAGCCTTGCTAGCGGGAGAGGGACAGATACGCAGTATTTT. Its protein product is CASSLASGRGTDTQYF.

This clonotype showed up just once. A read error is possible here, since a much larger clone lies one base away. The chain uses TRBV27 and TRBJ2-6, with D uncertain. In germline, CDR1 is MNHEY, CDR2 SMNVEV (reference sequence). The CDR3 extends over 12 amino acids. The CDR3 bases are TGTGCCAGCGGGCTAAGGGCCAGCGTCCTGACTTTC. Amino acid sequence: CASGLRASVLTF.